Listed below are T cell receptor beta chains from one sample, sequenced in a study of identical twins. TCRdb analysed the 5' RACE reads with MiXCR anew, one entry per CDR3 protein. The table lists 550,000 to 800,000 distinct CDR3 sequences, less than 9% of them singletons. The same data also went into a second study, on yellow fever vaccine responses in identical twins.

Sequenced: PBMCs. The receptors originated from a woman aged 18-30 years in good health. The CDR3 runs from the conserved cysteine through the conserved F or W. D genes are given only for firm matches. Size is stated for part of the rows, as once, few or many counts, or as a class when the clone is expanded.

j_gene: TRBJ2-1; d_gene: -; len: 11; abundance: few; v_gene: TRBV20-1; CDR3aa: CSAGGLGQQFF; CDR3nt: TGCAGTGCTGGGGGCTTGGGGCAGCAGTTCTTC
j_gene: TRBJ2-1; d_gene: -; len: 18; abundance: many; v_gene: TRBV28; CDR3aa: CASSLNNLRLQVQNEQFF; CDR3nt: TGTGCCAGCAGTTTAAATAATCTTCGCCTACAAGTACAGAATGAGCAGTTCTTC
j_gene: TRBJ2-5; d_gene: -; len: 14; abundance: -; v_gene: TRBV6-1; CDR3aa: CASMGDGGGETQYF; CDR3nt: TGTGCCAGCATGGGCGACGGGGGCGGGGAGACCCAGTACTTC
j_gene: TRBJ1-4; d_gene: -; len: 16; abundance: -; v_gene: TRBV2; CDR3aa: CASRDGSGTSGEKLFF; CDR3nt: TGTGCCAGCAGAGACGGCTCCGGAACCTCTGGCGAAAAACTGTTTTTT
j_gene: TRBJ2-7; d_gene: -; len: 12; abundance: -; v_gene: TRBV28; CDR3aa: CASSHRVYEQYF; CDR3nt: TGTGCCAGCAGCCACAGGGTCTACGAGCAGTACTTC
j_gene: TRBJ1-1; d_gene: TRBD1; len: 15; abundance: few; v_gene: TRBV5-6; CDR3aa: CASSRADRRYTEAFF; CDR3nt: TGTGCCAGCAGCCGGGCGGACAGGAGGTACACTGAAGCTTTCTTT
j_gene: TRBJ2-5; d_gene: TRBD2; len: 16; abundance: -; v_gene: TRBV2; CDR3aa: CASSERLAGAKETQYF; CDR3nt: TGTGCCAGCAGTGAAAGGCTAGCGGGGGCCAAAGAGACCCAGTACTTC
j_gene: TRBJ2-1; d_gene: -; len: 16; abundance: -; v_gene: TRBV6-5; CDR3aa: CASRSSRTDTYNEQFF; CDR3nt: TGTGCCAGCAGATCCTCTAGGACGGATACCTACAATGAGCAGTTCTTC
j_gene: TRBJ2-3; d_gene: -; len: 14; abundance: few; v_gene: TRBV28; CDR3aa: CASTFGGSTDTQYF; CDR3nt: TGTGCCAGCACTTTCGGCGGGAGCACAGATACGCAGTATTTT
j_gene: TRBJ2-2; d_gene: TRBD1; len: 15; abundance: -; v_gene: TRBV6-5; CDR3aa: CASSWDRGRTGELFF; CDR3nt: TGTGCCAGCAGTTGGGACAGGGGTAGGACCGGGGAGCTGTTTTTT
j_gene: TRBJ1-2; d_gene: -; len: 15; abundance: -; v_gene: TRBV15; CDR3aa: CATSRALDSNYGYTF; CDR3nt: TGTGCCACCAGCCGAGCCCTGGACAGTAACTATGGCTACACCTTC
j_gene: TRBJ1-4; d_gene: -; len: 14; abundance: -; v_gene: TRBV2; CDR3aa: CASIRETTNEKLFF; CDR3nt: TGTGCCAGCATAAGAGAGACAACTAATGAAAAACTGTTTTTT
j_gene: TRBJ2-5; d_gene: TRBD2; len: 15; abundance: -; v_gene: TRBV25-1; CDR3aa: CASSEWKRGEETQYF; CDR3nt: TGTGCCAGCAGTGAATGGAAGCGGGGGGAGGAGACCCAGTACTTC
j_gene: TRBJ2-1; d_gene: -; len: 16; abundance: -; v_gene: TRBV12-3/TRBV12-4; CDR3aa: CASSPSVGAAVGEQFF; CDR3nt: TGTGCCAGCAGCCCCTCGGTTGGGGCGGCAGTCGGTGAGCAGTTCTTC
j_gene: TRBJ1-1; d_gene: -; len: 14; abundance: many; v_gene: TRBV5-1; CDR3aa: CASSLLVGNTEAFF; CDR3nt: TGCGCCAGCAGCTTATTAGTGGGGAACACTGAAGCTTTCTTT
j_gene: TRBJ2-1; d_gene: -; len: 17; abundance: -; v_gene: TRBV6-1; CDR3aa: CASSALQIATDWNEQFF; CDR3nt: TGTGCCAGCAGTGCGCTCCAGATAGCGACCGACTGGAATGAGCAGTTCTTC
j_gene: TRBJ2-1; d_gene: TRBD1; len: 14; abundance: few; v_gene: TRBV20-1; CDR3aa: CSALGQVGLYEQFF; CDR3nt: TGCAGTGCTCTCGGACAGGTGGGCCTATATGAGCAGTTCTTC
j_gene: TRBJ2-7; d_gene: TRBD2; len: 17; abundance: few; v_gene: TRBV14; CDR3aa: CASSQGPSGAGEYEQYF; CDR3nt: TGTGCCAGCAGCCAAGGTCCCTCAGGAGCGGGAGAGTACGAGCAGTACTTC
j_gene: TRBJ2-5; d_gene: -; len: 14; abundance: few; v_gene: TRBV5-5; CDR3aa: CASSPGRAQETQYF; CDR3nt: TGTGCCAGCAGCCCGGGACGGGCACAAGAGACCCAGTACTTC
j_gene: TRBJ2-3; d_gene: -; len: 17; abundance: -; v_gene: TRBV2; CDR3aa: CASSFGRGIGTGGTQYF; CDR3nt: TGTGCCAGCAGTTTTGGCCGAGGGATTGGTACGGGTGGTACGCAGTATTTT
j_gene: TRBJ1-1; d_gene: -; len: 13; abundance: many; v_gene: TRBV12-3/TRBV12-4; CDR3aa: CASSLGANTEAFF; CDR3nt: TGTGCCAGCAGTTTGGGCGCTAACACTGAAGCTTTCTTT
j_gene: TRBJ2-7; d_gene: TRBD2; len: 13; abundance: few; v_gene: TRBV20-1; CDR3aa: CSADDGRAFEQYF; CDR3nt: TGCAGTGCTGACGATGGGAGGGCCTTCGAGCAGTACTTC
j_gene: TRBJ1-2; d_gene: TRBD1; len: 13; abundance: many; v_gene: TRBV29-1; CDR3aa: CSVPGTVAYGYTF; CDR3nt: TGCAGCGTTCCCGGGACAGTGGCATATGGCTACACCTTC
j_gene: TRBJ2-3; d_gene: TRBD2; len: 15; abundance: many; v_gene: TRBV3-1; CDR3aa: CASSQDLAGADTQYF; CDR3nt: TGTGCCAGCAGCCAAGATTTGGCGGGAGCAGATACGCAGTATTTT
j_gene: TRBJ1-5; d_gene: -; len: 15; abundance: few; v_gene: TRBV5-1; CDR3aa: CASSLDGGVRQPQHF; CDR3nt: TGCGCCAGCAGCTTGGATGGGGGGGTCCGGCAGCCCCAGCATTTT
j_gene: TRBJ2-1; d_gene: -; len: 15; abundance: -; v_gene: TRBV9; CDR3aa: CASSVEQFSYNEQFF; CDR3nt: TGTGCCAGCAGCGTAGAACAGTTCTCCTACAATGAGCAGTTCTTC
j_gene: TRBJ2-1; d_gene: -; len: 16; abundance: few; v_gene: TRBV24-1; CDR3aa: CATSETQSSPYNEQFF; CDR3nt: TGTGCCACCAGTGAAACACAGTCCTCCCCCTACAATGAGCAGTTCTTC
j_gene: TRBJ2-5; d_gene: -; len: 14; abundance: many; v_gene: TRBV20-1; CDR3aa: CSARGRIQRETQYF; CDR3nt: TGCAGTGCTAGGGGACGGATCCAAAGGGAGACCCAGTACTTC
j_gene: TRBJ2-3; d_gene: TRBD2; len: 16; abundance: many; v_gene: TRBV15; CDR3aa: CATSSTSGKNTDTQYF; CDR3nt: TGTGCCACCAGTTCTACTAGCGGGAAAAACACAGATACGCAGTATTTT
j_gene: TRBJ2-1; d_gene: -; len: 16; abundance: -; v_gene: TRBV9; CDR3aa: CASSPPTPDPYFEQFF; CDR3nt: TGTGCCAGCAGCCCCCCCACTCCGGACCCTTACTTTGAGCAGTTCTTC
j_gene: TRBJ2-1; d_gene: -; len: 14; abundance: many; v_gene: TRBV15; CDR3aa: CATSKDRLENEQFF; CDR3nt: TGTGCCACCAGCAAAGACAGGTTAGAGAATGAGCAGTTCTTC
j_gene: TRBJ2-1; d_gene: -; len: 11; abundance: few; v_gene: TRBV20-1; CDR3aa: CSARLVTEQFF; CDR3nt: TGCAGTGCAAGACTAGTGACTGAGCAGTTCTTC
j_gene: TRBJ1-5; d_gene: TRBD1; len: 17; abundance: many; v_gene: TRBV5-5; CDR3aa: CASSEGQGKLSNQPQHF; CDR3nt: TGTGCCAGCAGCGAAGGACAGGGGAAATTAAGCAATCAGCCCCAGCATTTT
j_gene: TRBJ2-3; d_gene: -; len: 13; abundance: few; v_gene: TRBV20-1; CDR3aa: CSASLPGTDTQYF; CDR3nt: TGCAGTGCTAGTCTCCCAGGGACAGATACGCAGTATTTT
j_gene: TRBJ2-7; d_gene: -; len: 16; abundance: -; v_gene: TRBV7-2; CDR3aa: CASSLWSAGPPYEQYF; CDR3nt: TGTGCCAGCAGCTTATGGTCGGCAGGGCCGCCCTACGAGCAGTACTTC
j_gene: TRBJ2-1; d_gene: -; len: 12; abundance: many; v_gene: TRBV20-1; CDR3aa: CSATLSFYEQFF; CDR3nt: TGCAGTGCTACCCTCAGCTTCTATGAGCAGTTCTTC
j_gene: TRBJ2-5; d_gene: -; len: 14; abundance: many; v_gene: TRBV4-1; CDR3aa: CASSHQSLKETQYF; CDR3nt: TGCGCCAGCAGCCACCAGTCCCTCAAAGAGACCCAGTACTTC
j_gene: TRBJ2-1; d_gene: -; len: 15; abundance: -; v_gene: TRBV11-2; CDR3aa: CASSPTDYPFTEQFF; CDR3nt: TGTGCCAGCAGCCCAACAGACTACCCCTTCACTGAGCAGTTCTTC
j_gene: TRBJ2-5; d_gene: -; len: 13; abundance: -; v_gene: TRBV6-6; CDR3aa: CASREGGKETQYF; CDR3nt: TGTGCCAGCAGGGAGGGGGGGAAAGAGACCCAGTACTTC
j_gene: TRBJ1-2; d_gene: -; len: 12; abundance: -; v_gene: TRBV6-6; CDR3aa: CASSGDWYGYTF; CDR3nt: TGTGCCAGCAGTGGAGATTGGTATGGCTACACCTTC
j_gene: TRBJ1-1; d_gene: TRBD1; len: 15; abundance: -; v_gene: TRBV5-1; CDR3aa: CASNPPDRGNTEAFF; CDR3nt: TGCGCCAGCAACCCCCCGGACAGGGGGAACACTGAAGCTTTCTTT
j_gene: TRBJ1-1; d_gene: -; len: 14; abundance: -; v_gene: TRBV3-1; CDR3aa: CASSPGVGRTEAFF; CDR3nt: TGTGCCAGCAGTCCCGGGGTGGGGAGGACTGAAGCTTTCTTT
j_gene: TRBJ2-1; d_gene: -; len: 14; abundance: -; v_gene: TRBV2; CDR3aa: CASSEGTGIVEQFF; CDR3nt: TGTGCCAGCAGTGAGGGTACGGGGATTGTTGAGCAGTTCTTC
j_gene: TRBJ2-7; d_gene: TRBD1; len: 15; abundance: many; v_gene: TRBV5-6; CDR3aa: CASSLGQGLSYEQYF; CDR3nt: TGTGCCAGCAGCTTAGGACAGGGCCTCTCCTACGAGCAGTACTTC
j_gene: TRBJ2-1; d_gene: TRBD2; len: 12; abundance: few; v_gene: TRBV10-3; CDR3aa: CAISFSGDEQFF; CDR3nt: TGTGCCATCAGTTTCAGCGGGGATGAGCAGTTCTTC
j_gene: TRBJ1-1; d_gene: TRBD1; len: 13; abundance: many; v_gene: TRBV2; CDR3aa: CASSGTGVAEAFF; CDR3nt: TGTGCCAGCAGTGGGACAGGGGTTGCTGAAGCTTTCTTT
j_gene: TRBJ2-2; d_gene: TRBD2; len: 17; abundance: few; v_gene: TRBV27; CDR3aa: CASSSLYASGSPGELFF; CDR3nt: TGTGCCAGCAGTTCCCTGTATGCTAGCGGGAGCCCCGGGGAGCTGTTTTTT
j_gene: TRBJ1-6; d_gene: -; len: 17; abundance: -; v_gene: TRBV28; CDR3aa: CASSLSRGQTGNSPLHF; CDR3nt: TGTGCCAGCAGTTTAAGTCGCGGACAGACTGGCAATTCACCCCTCCACTTT
j_gene: TRBJ2-7; d_gene: TRBD2; len: 14; abundance: many; v_gene: TRBV20-1; CDR3aa: CSARALAGVNEQYF; CDR3nt: TGCAGTGCTAGAGCCCTAGCGGGAGTTAACGAGCAGTACTTC
j_gene: TRBJ2-1; d_gene: TRBD2; len: 14; abundance: -; v_gene: TRBV15; CDR3aa: CATSEAGKYNEQFF; CDR3nt: TGTGCCACCAGCGAAGCGGGGAAATACAATGAGCAGTTCTTC
j_gene: TRBJ1-2; d_gene: -; len: 12; abundance: many; v_gene: TRBV10-3; CDR3aa: CAITGTQYGYTF; CDR3nt: TGTGCCATAACCGGGACACAGTATGGCTACACCTTC
j_gene: TRBJ2-1; d_gene: -; len: 13; abundance: -; v_gene: TRBV11-2; CDR3aa: CASSLIQGYEQFF; CDR3nt: TGTGCCAGCAGCCTTATACAGGGCTATGAGCAGTTCTTC
j_gene: TRBJ2-5; d_gene: -; len: 15; abundance: -; v_gene: TRBV2; CDR3aa: CASSPPFEEEETQYF; CDR3nt: TGTGCCAGCAGTCCACCTTTCGAAGAGGAAGAGACCCAGTACTTC
j_gene: TRBJ2-2; d_gene: -; len: 11; abundance: few; v_gene: TRBV29-1; CDR3aa: CSAWLTGELFF; CDR3nt: TGCAGCGCGTGGCTAACCGGGGAGCTGTTTTTT